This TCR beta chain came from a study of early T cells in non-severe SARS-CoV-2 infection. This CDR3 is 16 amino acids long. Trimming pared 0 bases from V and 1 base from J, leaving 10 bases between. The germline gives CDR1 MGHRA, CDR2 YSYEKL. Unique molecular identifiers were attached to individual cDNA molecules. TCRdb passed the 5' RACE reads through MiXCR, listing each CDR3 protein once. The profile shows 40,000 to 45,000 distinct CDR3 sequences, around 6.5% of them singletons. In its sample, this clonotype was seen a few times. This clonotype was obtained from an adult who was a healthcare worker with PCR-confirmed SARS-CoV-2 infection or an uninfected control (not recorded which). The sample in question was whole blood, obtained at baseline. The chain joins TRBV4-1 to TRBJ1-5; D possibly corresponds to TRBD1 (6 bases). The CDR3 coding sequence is TGCGCCAGCAGCCAAGAACCCAGGGGAAGCAATCAGCCCCAGCATTTT. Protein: CASSQEPRGSNQPQHF.